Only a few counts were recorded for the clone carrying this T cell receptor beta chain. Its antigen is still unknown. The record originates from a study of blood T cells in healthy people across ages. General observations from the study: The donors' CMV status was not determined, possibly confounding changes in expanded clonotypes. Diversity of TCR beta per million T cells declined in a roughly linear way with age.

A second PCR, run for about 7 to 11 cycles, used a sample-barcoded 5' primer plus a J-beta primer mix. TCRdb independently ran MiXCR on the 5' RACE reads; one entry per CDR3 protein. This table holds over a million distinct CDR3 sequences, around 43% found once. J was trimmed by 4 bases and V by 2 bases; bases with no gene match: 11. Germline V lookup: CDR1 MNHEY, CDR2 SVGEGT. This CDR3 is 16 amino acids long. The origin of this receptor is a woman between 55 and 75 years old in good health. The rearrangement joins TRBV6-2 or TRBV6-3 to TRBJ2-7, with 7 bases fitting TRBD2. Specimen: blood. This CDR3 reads CASSYGRGSGQYEQYF. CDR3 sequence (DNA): TGTGCCAGCAGTTACGGACGCGGGAGCGGGCAGTACGAGCAGTACTTC.